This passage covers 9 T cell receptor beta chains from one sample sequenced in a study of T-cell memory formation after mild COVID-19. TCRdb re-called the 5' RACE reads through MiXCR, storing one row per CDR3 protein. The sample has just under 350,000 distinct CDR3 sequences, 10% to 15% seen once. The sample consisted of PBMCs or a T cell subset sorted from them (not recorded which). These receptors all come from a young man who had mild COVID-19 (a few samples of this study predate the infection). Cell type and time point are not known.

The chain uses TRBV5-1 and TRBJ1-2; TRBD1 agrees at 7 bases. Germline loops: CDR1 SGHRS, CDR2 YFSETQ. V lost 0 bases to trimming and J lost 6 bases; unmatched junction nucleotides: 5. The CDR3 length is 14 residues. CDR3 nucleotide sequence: TGCGCCAGCAGCTTGGGAAGGGGGCATCATGGCTACACCTTC. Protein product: CASSLGRGHHGYTF.

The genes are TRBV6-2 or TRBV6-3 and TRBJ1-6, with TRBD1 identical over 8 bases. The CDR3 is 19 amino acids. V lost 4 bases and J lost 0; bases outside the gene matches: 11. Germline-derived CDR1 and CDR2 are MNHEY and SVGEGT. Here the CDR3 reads CASSSGQATRVSYNSPLHF. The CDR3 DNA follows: TGTGCCAGCAGTTCGGGACAGGCGACTCGAGTCTCCTATAATTCACCCCTCCACTTT.

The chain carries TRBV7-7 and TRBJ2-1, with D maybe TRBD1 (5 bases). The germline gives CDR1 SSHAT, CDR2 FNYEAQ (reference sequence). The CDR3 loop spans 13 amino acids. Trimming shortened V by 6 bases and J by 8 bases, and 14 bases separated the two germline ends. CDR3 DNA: TGTGCCAGCAGTTTAAATCTAGGGGATGAGCAGTTCTTC. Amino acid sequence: CASSLNLGDEQFF.

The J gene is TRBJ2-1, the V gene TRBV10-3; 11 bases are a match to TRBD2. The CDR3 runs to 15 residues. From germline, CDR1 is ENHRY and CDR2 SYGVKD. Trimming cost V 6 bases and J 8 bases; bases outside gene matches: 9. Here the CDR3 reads CAIRSLSGGAHEQFF. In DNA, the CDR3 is TGTGCCATCAGGAGCCTTAGCGGGGGGGCCCATGAGCAGTTCTTC.

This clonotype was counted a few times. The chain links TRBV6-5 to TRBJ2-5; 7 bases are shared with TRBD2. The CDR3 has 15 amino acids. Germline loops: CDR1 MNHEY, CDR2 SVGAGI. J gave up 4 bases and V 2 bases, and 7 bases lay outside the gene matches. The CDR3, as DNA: TGTGCCAGCAGTTACCTGACTAGCCGGGGAGAGACCCAGTACTTC. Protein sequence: CASSYLTSRGETQYF.

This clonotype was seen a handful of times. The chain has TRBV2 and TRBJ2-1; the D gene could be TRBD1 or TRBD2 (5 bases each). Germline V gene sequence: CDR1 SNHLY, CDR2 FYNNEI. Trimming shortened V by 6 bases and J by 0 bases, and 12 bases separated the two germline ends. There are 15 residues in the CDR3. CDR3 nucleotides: TGTGCCAGCAGGGGACGGCGGAGCTCCTACAATGAGCAGTTCTTC. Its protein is CASRGRRSSYNEQFF.

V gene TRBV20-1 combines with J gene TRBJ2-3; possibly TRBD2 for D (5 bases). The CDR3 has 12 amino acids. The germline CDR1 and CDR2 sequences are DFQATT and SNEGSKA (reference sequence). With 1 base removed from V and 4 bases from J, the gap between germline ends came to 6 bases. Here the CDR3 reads CSARGRADTQYF. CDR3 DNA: TGCAGTGCTAGAGGGCGGGCAGATACGCAGTATTTT.

CDR3 residues: CASSWTGGEQYF. The CDR3, as DNA: TGTGCCAGCAGTTGGACAGGGGGGGAGCAGTACTTC. The J gene is TRBJ2-7, the V gene TRBV12-3 or TRBV12-4, with 10 bases aligning to TRBD1. The CDR3 sequence is 12 residues long. The V gene end was trimmed by 4 bases and the J gene end by 7 bases; junction bases not matched to a gene: 1.

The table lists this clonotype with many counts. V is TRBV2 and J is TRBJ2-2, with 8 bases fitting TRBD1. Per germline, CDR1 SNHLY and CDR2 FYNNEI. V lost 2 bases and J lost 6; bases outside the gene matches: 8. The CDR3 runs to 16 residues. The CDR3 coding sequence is TGTGCCAGCAGTGAAAGGCAGGGGGCCTTGGCCGGGGAGCTGTTTTTT. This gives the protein CASSERQGALAGELFF.